Listed here are 31 T cell receptor beta chains from one sample, sequenced in a study of molecular identifiers for immune sequencing clone quantification. A single record per CDR3 protein comes from TCRdb applying MiXCR to the PCR reads. The data show 400,000 to 600,000 distinct CDR3 sequences, about 21% seen once. The sample was naive CD8+ T cells from blood, with Jurkat cell RNA spiked in. Indicated subset: FACS-sorted CD8+CD4-CCR7+CD45RA+ naive T cells. The receptors here all came from a human donor in good health. Some libraries in this study had Jurkat cell RNA spiked in.

This clonotype appeared many times. The chain links TRBV28 to TRBJ2-3; 8 bases line up with TRBD2. V trimming: 2 bases; J trimming: 0 bases; junction bases outside the gene matches: 4. The CDR3 is 16 amino acids. From germline, CDR1 is MDHEN and CDR2 SYDVKM. CDR3 nucleotide sequence: TGTGCCAGCAGTTTACTTAGCGGGGCTAGCACAGATACGCAGTATTTT. Protein: CASSLLSGASTDTQYF.

This clonotype occurred many times. CDR3 sequence (DNA): TGTGCCAGCAGCGTAGCGTCATCGGTCGCTGAAGCTTTCTTT. It encodes CASSVASSVAEAFF. This chain uses TRBV9 with TRBJ1-1, with D hard to call. Per the germline V gene, CDR1 is SGDLS and CDR2 is YYNGEE. This CDR3 contains 14 residues. Trimming removed 0 bases from V and 6 bases from J, with 12 bases in between.

As to this clonotype: No conserved phenylalanine or tryptophan is present at the end of the CDR3, so a read error is the likely explanation. V is TRBV14 and J is TRBJ1-2; no definite D call. Germline lookup yields CDR1 SGHDN and CDR2 FVKESK. CDR3 length: 14 residues. Trimming cost V 3 bases and J 4 bases, with 12 bases left between them. CDR3 DNA sequence: TGTGCCAGCAGCCATTTGGACGGATTCTATGGCTACACCATC. It codes for CASSHLDGFYGYTI.

V is TRBV30 and J is TRBJ2-3, with D unclear. V lost 0 bases, J lost 4 bases, and 14 bases lay in between. The CDR3 has 15 amino acids. Germline-derived CDR1 and CDR2 are GTSNPN and SVGIG (reference sequence). This chain's CDR3 is CAWSVSLEGPDTQYF. CDR3 coding DNA: TGTGCCTGGAGTGTATCTTTGGAAGGGCCAGATACGCAGTATTTT. The complete variable domain, with remaining parts taken from reference TRBV30 and TRBJ2-3, reads SQTIHQWPATLVQPVGSPLSLECTVEGTSNPNLYWYRQAAGRGLQLLFYSVGIGQISSEVPQNLSASRPQDRQFILSSKKLLLSDSGFYLCAWSVSLEGPDTQYFGPGTRLTVL.

The J gene is TRBJ1-1, the V gene TRBV6-2 or TRBV6-3, with D unresolved. Germline CDR1 is MNHEY and CDR2 is SVGEGT. This CDR3 spans 16 amino acids. V was clipped by 6 bases and J by 3 bases, with 20 bases between them. CDR3 coding DNA: TGTGCCAGCAGACCCTCAACGTCGGGAAGGGACACTGAAGCTTTCTTT. Amino acid sequence: CASRPSTSGRDTEAFF.

This clonotype was detected only a few times. The chain uses TRBV24-1 and TRBJ2-6; 7 positions agree with TRBD1. Unmatched junction bases numbered 8, after V lost 4 bases and J lost 0 bases. Germline lookup yields CDR1 KGHDR and CDR2 SFDVKD. The CDR3 is 18 amino acids. CDR3 region: CATSDGQVPASGANVLTF. CDR3 sequence (DNA): TGTGCCACCAGTGACGGACAGGTCCCGGCCTCTGGGGCCAACGTCCTGACTTTC.

This clonotype has at least ten counts. The chain employs TRBV20-1 and TRBJ2-7, with 12 bases matching TRBD2. This CDR3 is 17 amino acids long. The junction had 16 bases not matched to a gene; V was cut back by 6 bases and J by 4 bases. Germline CDR1 is DFQATT and CDR2 is SNEGSKA (reference sequence). In DNA form, the CDR3 reads TGCAGTGCAGGGAGGACTAGCGGGATTTACGCTGGTTACGAGCAGTACTTC. The encoded protein is CSAGRTSGIYAGYEQYF.

The chain carries TRBV20-1 and TRBJ1-5; D might be TRBD1 (6 bases). The CDR3 runs to 15 residues. The germline V gene encodes CDR1 DFQATT and CDR2 SNEGSKA (reference sequence). The V and J ends lost 5 bases and 0 bases respectively, with 14 bases between them. The CDR3: CSAARGQISNQPQHF. CDR3 bases: TGCAGTGCTGCGAGAGGACAGATTAGCAATCAGCCCCAGCATTTT.

The chain carries TRBV28 and TRBJ1-1; D is unresolved. V lost 7 bases and J 8 bases, leaving 11 bases between the germline ends. This CDR3 contains 11 residues. Germline V CDR1 and CDR2: MDHEN, SYDVKM. CDR3 sequence reads: CASNGRSEAFF. CDR3 in DNA: TGTGCCAGCAACGGAAGATCGGAAGCTTTCTTT.

Only a few counts were recorded for this clonotype. The CDR3 DNA reads as TGCAGTGCTCAGGACAGGAGCAATCAGCCCCAGCATTTT. Amino acid sequence: CSAQDRSNQPQHF. The chain couples TRBV20-1 to TRBJ1-5, with 7 bases identical to TRBD1. V dropped 5 bases and J dropped 1; count of bases not matched to a gene: 2. The CDR3 is 13 amino acids. Germline CDR1 is DFQATT and CDR2 is SNEGSKA (reference sequence).

There are a few counts of this clonotype. This chain uses TRBV7-9 with TRBJ2-1; 11 nucleotides align to TRBD2. Per germline, CDR1 SEHNR and CDR2 FQNEAQ (reference sequence). The junction had 5 bases not matched to a gene; V was cut back by 7 bases and J by 3 bases. CDR3 length equals 15 residues. CDR3 region: CASNPLAGGYNEQFF. In DNA form, the CDR3 reads TGTGCCAGCAATCCTCTAGCGGGAGGCTACAATGAGCAGTTCTTC.

The V call is TRBV13, the J call TRBJ1-6; TRBD1 might be the D (5 bases). CDR3 size: 18 residues. Trimming cost V 2 bases and J 1 base, with 15 bases left between them. The V gene's germline CDR1 is PRHDT and CDR2 FYEKMQ (reference sequence). This chain's CDR3 is CASSLRAGKRSYNSPLHF. The CDR3 nucleotides read TGTGCCAGCAGCTTAAGGGCAGGGAAACGGTCCTATAATTCACCCCTCCACTTT.

Note on this clonotype: Mismatch with germline at one junction end may stem from a read error. This rearrangement joins TRBV6-5 to TRBJ1-1; possible D gene TRBD1, 5 bases. Germline V gene lookup returns CDR1 MNHEY and CDR2 SVGAGI. The CDR3 spans 12 residues. CDR3 nucleotide sequence: TGTGCCAGTAGTTACAAGGCAGGGTCGGCTTTCTTT. This encodes CASSYKAGSAFF.

This clonotype was counted only a few times. The chain is built from TRBV30 and TRBJ2-7; 15 bases agree with TRBD2. The CDR3 is 16 residues long. Trimming at V came to 2 bases and at J to 2 bases, leaving 4 bases not matched to a gene. Germline V lookup: CDR1 GTSNPN, CDR2 SVGIG (reference sequence). CDR3 loop: CAWSTGLAGGTYEQYF. Here the CDR3 DNA reads TGTGCCTGGAGTACCGGACTAGCGGGGGGGACCTACGAGCAGTACTTC.

The chain is built from TRBV3-1 and TRBJ2-4; 7 nucleotides line up with TRBD1. The CDR3 has 16 residues. From germline, CDR1 is LGHDT and CDR2 YNNKEL (reference sequence). V trimming: 1 base; J trimming: 4 bases; junction bases outside the gene matches: 7. CDR3 coding DNA: TGTGCCAGCAGCCAAGGTAACAGGGGAATTAAAAACATTCAGTACTTC. It specifies CASSQGNRGIKNIQYF.

About this clonotype: A much larger clone differs from this one at a single base, so this may be a read error. The chain carries TRBV4-1 and TRBJ2-5; D not certain. The CDR3 is made up of 13 amino acids. The V gene's germline CDR1 is MGHRA and CDR2 YSYEKL. V lost 2 bases and J 9 bases, leaving 13 bases between the germline ends. Written as DNA, the CDR3 is TGCGCCAGCAGCCAATCGGGCATGACGGCCCAGTACTTC. Translation gives CASSQSGMTAQYF.

The chain carries TRBV12-3 or TRBV12-4 and TRBJ2-2; no clear D. The CDR3 extends over 17 amino acids. The ends were cut back, 3 bases at V and 0 bases at J, with 14 bases in the middle. CDR3 DNA: TGTGCCAGCAGTTTTCCTGACAAGGGAACGAACACCGGGGAGCTGTTTTTT. It encodes CASSFPDKGTNTGELFF.

To note about this clonotype: A single base separates this from a much larger clone, so it may be a read error. This sequence joins TRBV30 and TRBJ1-1, with a tentative D call TRBD1 (6 bases). The CDR3 runs to 15 residues. Germline V gives CDR1 GTSNPN, CDR2 SVGIG (reference sequence). The CDR3 reads CAWSRGRASGTETFF. The CDR3 region has the DNA TGTGCCTGGAGTAGGGGGAGGGCTTCGGGCACTGAAACTTTCTTT.

The chain employs TRBV29-1 and TRBJ2-7; the D gene is possibly TRBD1 (7 bases). The germline V gene has CDR1 SQVTM and CDR2 ANQGSEA. This CDR3 is built from 13 residues. Trimming cost V 7 bases and J 3 bases, with 16 bases left between them. In DNA form, the CDR3 reads TGCAGCGACGACAGGGAGGTTCGCTACGAGCAGTACTTC. Protein sequence: CSDDREVRYEQYF.

This clonotype was observed at least ten times. This chain uses TRBV30 with TRBJ1-1; D ambiguous. V lost 3 bases and J lost 7, with 15 bases in between. Germline assignment: CDR1 GTSNPN and CDR2 SVGIG (reference sequence). The CDR3 has 13 residues. CDR3 residues: CAWRVAGQLEAFF. The CDR3 nucleotides are TGTGCCTGGAGAGTCGCAGGTCAACTTGAAGCTTTCTTT. The full variable domain, rest sourced from reference TRBV30 and TRBJ1-1, is SQTIHQWPATLVQPVGSPLSLECTVEGTSNPNLYWYRQAAGRGLQLLFYSVGIGQISSEVPQNLSASRPQDRQFILSSKKLLLSDSGFYLCAWRVAGQLEAFFGQGTRLTVV.

The chain employs TRBV6-2 or TRBV6-3 and TRBJ1-1; maybe TRBD1 (6 bases). This CDR3 contains 14 residues. Germline CDR1 MNHEY, CDR2 SVGEGT. V was trimmed by 2 bases and J by 4 bases, leaving 11 bases between them. DNA of the CDR3: TGTGCCAGCAGTTACGCCTACAGGGTCACTGAAGCTTTCTTT. Amino acids: CASSYAYRVTEAFF.

The chain couples TRBV28 to TRBJ2-3, with D unresolved. Germline V gene lookup returns CDR1 MDHEN and CDR2 SYDVKM. This CDR3 has 14 residues. V dropped 2 bases and J dropped 3 bases, with 9 bases sitting between them. In DNA, the CDR3 is TGTGCCAGCAGTTTACTTGGTCCGACAGATACGCAGTATTTT. It encodes CASSLLGPTDTQYF.

This clonotype was seen more than once but under ten times. A much larger clone differs by one base, so this may be a read error. J is TRBJ2-7 and V is TRBV11-2, with 7 bases aligning to TRBD1. The V gene end was trimmed by 5 bases and the J gene end by 3 bases; junction bases not matched to a gene: 4. The CDR3 is 13 residues long. CDR1 and CDR2 from the germline V gene are SGHAT and FQNNGV. CDR3 sequence (DNA): TGTGCCAGCAGCCCCTGGGACAGCTACGAGCAGTACTTC. This translates into CASSPWDSYEQYF. The full variable domain, in which reference TRBV11-2 and TRBJ2-7 provide the parts outside the CDR3, is EAGVAQSPRYKIIEKRQSVAFWCNPISGHATLYWYQQILGQGPKLLIQFQNNGVVDDSQLPKDRFSAERLKGVDSTLKIQPAKLEDSAVYLCASSPWDSYEQYFGPGTRLTVT.

Concerning this clonotype: With a much larger clone just one base away, this may be a read error. The chain uses TRBV7-9 and TRBJ1-1, with D possibly being TRBD1 (5 bases). Germline-derived CDR1 and CDR2 are SEHNR and FQNEAQ (reference sequence). CDR3 size: 15 residues. Trimming removed 1 base from V and 2 bases from J, with 11 bases in between. Here the CDR3 reads CASSLEVTENTEAFF. In DNA form, the CDR3 reads TGTGCCAGCAGCTTAGAGGTGACAGAAAACACTGAAGCTTTCTTT.

The chain recombines TRBV29-1 with TRBJ2-7; no definite D call. There are 12 residues in the CDR3. Germline CDR1 reads SQVTM; CDR2 reads ANQGSEA. Trimming pared 4 bases from V and 2 bases from J, leaving 9 bases between. The CDR3 coding sequence is TGCAGCGTTGTCCTGTGGACCTACGAGCAGTACTTC. Its translation is CSVVLWTYEQYF.

To note about this clonotype: A much larger clone is a single base away; this may be a read error. J is TRBJ1-1 and V is TRBV29-1, with 10 bases lining up with TRBD1. CDR1 SQVTM and CDR2 ANQGSEA come from the germline V gene. The J segment lost 5 bases and the V segment lost 5 bases, leaving 11 bases of the junction unmatched. The CDR3 length is 15 residues. CDR3 in DNA: TGCAGCGTTAGGGGAGGACAGGGGGGACGGACTGAAGCTTTCTTT. It encodes CSVRGGQGGRTEAFF.

This chain links TRBV27 with TRBJ2-3; D not resolved. CDR1 is MNHEY and CDR2 is SMNVEV in the germline V gene (reference sequence). The CDR3 is 16 residues long. Trimming took 4 bases from V and 6 from J, leaving 20 bases between them. CDR3 amino acids: CASSSVQWFPPDTQYF. The DNA for the CDR3 is TGTGCCAGCAGTTCCGTCCAGTGGTTCCCCCCGGATACGCAGTATTTT.

This clonotype was detected only a few times. The chain has TRBV6-2 or TRBV6-3 and TRBJ1-1; D unclear. Germline V lookup: CDR1 MNHEY, CDR2 SVGEGT. This CDR3 spans 14 amino acids. The V end was cut by 2 bases, the J end by 1 base, with 8 bases between. The CDR3 is CASSYGSWNTEAFF. The DNA of the CDR3 is TGTGCCAGCAGTTACGGGAGTTGGAACACTGAAGCTTTCTTT.

Many counts were recorded for this clonotype. The rearrangement links TRBV30 to TRBJ2-7, with D tentatively TRBD2 (5 bases). Trimming took off 0 bases at V and 2 bases at J, with 11 bases between the two ends. The CDR3 runs to 14 residues. Germline-derived CDR1 and CDR2 are GTSNPN and SVGIG (reference sequence). The CDR3 DNA follows: TGTGCCTGGAGTGTCGGGGTTCCCACCTACGAGCAGTACTTC. Protein sequence: CAWSVGVPTYEQYF. The variable domain in full, completed from reference TRBV30 and TRBJ2-7, reads SQTIHQWPATLVQPVGSPLSLECTVEGTSNPNLYWYRQAAGRGLQLLFYSVGIGQISSEVPQNLSASRPQDRQFILSSKKLLLSDSGFYLCAWSVGVPTYEQYFGPGTRLTVT.

This clonotype was seen a few times. This chain connects TRBV6-1 to TRBJ2-5; D is ambiguous. The CDR3 is 14 residues long. Germline V lookup: CDR1 MNHNS, CDR2 SASEGT. Trimming stripped 6 bases from V and 1 base from J, with 12 bases between. The CDR3 DNA is TGTGCCAGCAGAGGGATCGGATCCCAAGAGACCCAGTACTTC. This gives the protein CASRGIGSQETQYF.

This clonotype turned up a few times. The V and J genes are TRBV14 and TRBJ2-1; D uncertain. From germline, CDR1 is SGHDN and CDR2 FVKESK. CDR3 length: 15 residues. Deletions cut 1 base from V and 0 bases from J, with 7 bases between. CDR3 protein: CASSQARSSYNEQFF. For the CDR3, the DNA is TGTGCCAGCAGCCAAGCACGGAGCTCCTACAATGAGCAGTTCTTC.